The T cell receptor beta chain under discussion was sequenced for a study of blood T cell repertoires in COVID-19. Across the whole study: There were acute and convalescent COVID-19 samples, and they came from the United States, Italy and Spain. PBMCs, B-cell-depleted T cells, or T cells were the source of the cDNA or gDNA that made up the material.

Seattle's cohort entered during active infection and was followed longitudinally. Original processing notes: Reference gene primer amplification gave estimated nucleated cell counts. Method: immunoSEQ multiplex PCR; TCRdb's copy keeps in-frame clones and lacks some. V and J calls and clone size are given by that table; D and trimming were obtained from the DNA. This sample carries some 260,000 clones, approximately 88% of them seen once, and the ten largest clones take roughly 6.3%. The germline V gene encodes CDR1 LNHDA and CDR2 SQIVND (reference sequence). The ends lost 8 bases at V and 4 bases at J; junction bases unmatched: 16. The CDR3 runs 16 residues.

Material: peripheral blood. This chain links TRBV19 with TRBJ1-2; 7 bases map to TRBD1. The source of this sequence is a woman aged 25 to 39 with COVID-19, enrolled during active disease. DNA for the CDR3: TGTGCCAGTGAGTTTATAAGAACAGGGGACTCCTATGGCTACACCTTC. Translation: CASEFIRTGDSYGYTF.